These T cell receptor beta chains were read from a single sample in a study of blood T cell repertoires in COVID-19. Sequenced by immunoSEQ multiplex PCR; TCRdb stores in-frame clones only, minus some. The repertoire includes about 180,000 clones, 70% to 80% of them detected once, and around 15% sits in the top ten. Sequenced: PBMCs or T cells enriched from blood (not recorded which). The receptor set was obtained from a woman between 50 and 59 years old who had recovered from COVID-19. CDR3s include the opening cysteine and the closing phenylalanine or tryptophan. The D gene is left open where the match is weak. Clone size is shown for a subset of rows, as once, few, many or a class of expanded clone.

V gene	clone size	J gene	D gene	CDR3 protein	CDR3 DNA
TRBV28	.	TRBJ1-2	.	CASSARVGYTF	TGTGCCAGCAGCGCCAGGGTTGGCTACACCTTC
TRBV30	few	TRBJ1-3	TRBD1	CACTGGPGNTIYF	TGTGCCTGTACAGGGGGCCCTGGAAACACCATATATTTT
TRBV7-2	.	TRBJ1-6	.	CASSLLIYGGNSPLHF	TGTGCCAGCAGCTTACTAATCTACGGAGGGAATTCACCCCTCCACTTT
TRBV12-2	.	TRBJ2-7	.	CASRFPGLAGIYEQYF	TGTGCAAGTCGCTTCCCGGGACTAGCGGGGATCTACGAGCAGTACTTC
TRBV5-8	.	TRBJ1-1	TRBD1	CASSFGQGKTEAFF	TGTGCCAGCAGCTTTGGACAGGGGAAAACTGAAGCTTTCTTT
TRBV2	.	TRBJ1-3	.	CASRRDTPGNTIYF	TGTGCCAGCAGGAGGGACACCCCGGGCAACACCATATATTTT
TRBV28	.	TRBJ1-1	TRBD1	CASTTWDRVEAFF	TGTGCCAGCACTACCTGGGACAGGGTGGAAGCTTTCTTT
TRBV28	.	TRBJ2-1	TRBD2	CASRETGTRSSYNEQFF	TGTGCCAGCAGAGAAACCGGGACTAGGAGCTCCTACAATGAGCAGTTCTTC
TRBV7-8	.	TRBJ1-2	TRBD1	CASSLEAGTGVVGYTF	TGTGCCAGCAGCTTAGAGGCCGGGACAGGGGTAGTTGGCTACACCTTC
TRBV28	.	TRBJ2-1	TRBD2	CASSLLSGSFPNEQFF	TGTGCCAGCAGTTTGCTTAGCGGGAGCTTCCCCAATGAGCAGTTCTTC
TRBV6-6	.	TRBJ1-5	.	CASSYLGGSNQPQHF	TGTGCCAGCAGTTACCTCGGGGGGAGCAATCAGCCCCAGCATTTT
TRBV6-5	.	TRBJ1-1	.	CASSTWDTGEAFF	TGTGCCAGCAGTACGTGGGACACCGGTGAAGCTTTCTTT
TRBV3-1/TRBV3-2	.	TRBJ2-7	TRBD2	CASSQDTASGHHSYEQYF	TGTGCCAGCAGCCAAGATACGGCTAGCGGGCACCACTCCTACGAGCAGTACTTC
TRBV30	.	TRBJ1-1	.	CAWDTDQNTEAFF	TGTGCCTGGGACACAGACCAGAACACTGAAGCTTTCTTT
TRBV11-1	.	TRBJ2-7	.	CASSPGGSLYEQYF	TGTGCCAGCAGCCCCGGAGGGTCTCTATACGAGCAGTACTTC
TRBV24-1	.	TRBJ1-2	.	CATGTGNGYTF	TGTGCCACCGGCACAGGGAATGGCTACACCTTC
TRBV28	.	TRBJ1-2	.	CASRGGGSNYGYTF	TGTGCCAGCAGGGGCGGCGGGTCTAACTATGGCTACACCTTC
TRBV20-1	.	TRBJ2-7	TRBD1	CSAPDWTGQYF	TGCAGTGCTCCCGATTGGACAGGGCAGTACTTC
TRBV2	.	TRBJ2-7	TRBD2	CASSERVAGVTYEQYF	TGTGCCAGCAGTGAAAGGGTAGCGGGGGTAACCTACGAGCAGTACTTC
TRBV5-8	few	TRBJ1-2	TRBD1	CASRTDRGYGYTF	TGTGCCAGCAGAACAGACAGGGGCTATGGCTACACCTTC
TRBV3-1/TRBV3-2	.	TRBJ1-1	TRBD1	CASSPGTGFTEAFF	TGTGCCAGCAGCCCAGGGACAGGGTTCACTGAAGCTTTCTTT
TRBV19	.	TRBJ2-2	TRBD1	CASSGGRWTGELFF	TGTGCCAGTTCAGGGGGCAGATGGACCGGGGAGCTGTTTTTT
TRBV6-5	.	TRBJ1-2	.	CASSSTTKTYGYTF	TGTGCCAGCAGTTCCACTACAAAAACCTATGGCTACACCTTC
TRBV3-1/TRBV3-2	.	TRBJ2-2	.	CASSRLITGELFF	TGTGCCAGCAGCCGACTTATAACCGGGGAGCTGTTTTTT
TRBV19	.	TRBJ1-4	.	CASSIPTGGEKLFF	TGTGCCAGTAGTATCCCGACAGGAGGCGAAAAACTGTTTTTT
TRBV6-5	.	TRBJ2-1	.	CASSYLADNNEQFF	TGTGCCAGCAGTTACCTAGCTGATAACAATGAGCAGTTCTTC
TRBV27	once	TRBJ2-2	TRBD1	CATQGGNTGELFF	TGTGCCACCCAAGGGGGCAACACCGGGGAGCTGTTTTTT
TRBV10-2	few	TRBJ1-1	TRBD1	CASSEKVTGNLNTEAFF	TGCGCCAGCAGTGAAAAGGTGACAGGGAACTTGAACACTGAAGCTTTCTTT
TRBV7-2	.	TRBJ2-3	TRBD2	CASSKSSGRVQGTQYF	TGTGCCAGCAGTAAAAGCAGCGGGAGGGTCCAGGGTACGCAGTATTTT
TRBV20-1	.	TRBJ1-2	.	CSANQGHGYTF	TGCAGTGCTAACCAGGGCCATGGCTACACCTTC
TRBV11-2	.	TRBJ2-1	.	CASSLGVRYNEQFF	TGTGCCAGCAGCTTAGGGGTCAGGTATAATGAGCAGTTCTTC
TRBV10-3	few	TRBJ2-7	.	CAISEQGSYEQYF	TGTGCCATCAGTGAGCAGGGCTCCTACGAGCAGTACTTC
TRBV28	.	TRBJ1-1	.	CASSFYVRGNRNRRTFFTEAFF	TGTGCCAGCAGTTTTTATGTCAGAGGAAACCGAAACAGGAGAACCTTTTTCACTGAAGCTTTCTTT
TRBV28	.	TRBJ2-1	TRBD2	CASSRTSGEHNEQFF	TGTGCCAGCAGCCGGACTAGCGGGGAGCACAATGAGCAGTTCTTC
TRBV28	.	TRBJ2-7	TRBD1	CASSWTGGNYEQYF	TGTGCCAGCAGCTGGACAGGGGGCAACTACGAGCAGTACTTC
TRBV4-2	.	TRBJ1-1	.	CASSRPFGGGVANTEAFF	TGTGCCAGCAGCCGACCTTTTGGAGGAGGGGTCGCGAACACTGAAGCTTTCTTT
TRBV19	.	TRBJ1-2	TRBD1	CASSTDRGTTYGYTF	TGTGCCAGTAGTACGGACAGGGGGACGACATATGGCTACACCTTC
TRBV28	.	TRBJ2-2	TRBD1	CASSLFTEQGARTGELFF	TGTGCCAGCAGTTTATTCACGGAACAGGGGGCGCGCACCGGGGAGCTGTTTTTT
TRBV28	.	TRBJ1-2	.	CASSLVSGDYGYTF	TGTGCCAGCAGTTTAGTAAGCGGTGACTATGGCTACACCTTC
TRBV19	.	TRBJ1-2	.	CASSTHNRETNYGYTF	TGTGCCAGTAGTACCCACAACAGGGAGACTAACTATGGCTACACCTTC
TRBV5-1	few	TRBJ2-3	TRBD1	CASSFGQGYSDTQYF	TGCGCCAGCAGCTTCGGACAGGGGTATTCAGATACGCAGTATTTT